The rows below give T cell receptor beta chains drawn from one sample of a study of post-analysis software for immune sequencing data. In TCRdb, the PCR reads were re-called with MiXCR into one record per CDR3 protein. This sample has some 260,000 distinct CDR3 sequences, with about 40% found just once. Specimen: blood. Every receptor here comes from a girl under 18 with multiple sclerosis. Both conserved end residues are part of each CDR3.

j_call v_call cdr3_length cdr3_aa
TRBJ2-5 TRBV11-2 11 CASSRRETQYF
TRBJ2-3 TRBV12-3/TRBV12-4 16 CASSSRGPLRTDTQYF
TRBJ1-6 TRBV9 15 CASSVETRPNSPLHF
TRBJ2-1 TRBV15 13 CATSRYSVDEQFF
TRBJ2-3 TRBV5-1 15 CASSFLRGATDTQYF
TRBJ2-3 TRBV28 15 CASSLFGGEADTQYF
TRBJ2-2 TRBV28 14 CASSPPQWPGELFF
TRBJ1-2 TRBV20-1 15 CSARAPDSLRRGYTF
TRBJ1-4 TRBV9 15 CASSVRQGTNEKLFF
TRBJ1-5 TRBV7-9 14 CASSFGAQDQPQHF
TRBJ1-4 TRBV5-1 14 CASSSGQSNEKLFF
TRBJ1-1 TRBV28 12 CASPNGNTEAFF
TRBJ1-1 TRBV5-1 13 CASSLAQGTEAFF
TRBJ2-5 TRBV12-5 16 CASGFEDGGYQETQYF
TRBJ1-2 TRBV20-1 15 CSARKGHQANYGYTF
TRBJ2-1 TRBV12-3/TRBV12-4 14 CASSLTGTGIEQFF
TRBJ2-5 TRBV4-1 15 CASSQGPYRQETQYF
TRBJ1-2 TRBV7-2 14 CAGSLGGAGRGYTF
TRBJ1-5 TRBV12-3/TRBV12-4 16 CASRRTGGRSNQPQHF
TRBJ2-5 TRBV20-1 17 CSARDLSGGRLRETQYF
TRBJ2-7 TRBV20-1 13 CSARGRAAYVRYF
TRBJ1-2 TRBV20-1 14 CSAGPGLENYGYTF
TRBJ2-5 TRBV2 14 CASRTVLRQETQYF
TRBJ1-1 TRBV7-8 14 CASSEGHLNTEAFF
TRBJ2-5 TRBV25-1 16 CASSESRGAKQETQYF
TRBJ1-1 TRBV5-6 17 CASSLDGLTNRGTEAFF
TRBJ2-5 TRBV7-3 12 CASSLTSETQYF
TRBJ2-1 TRBV20-1 17 CSARGLAGGPRIDEQFF
TRBJ2-1 TRBV11-1 15 CASSIRTSGAGEQFF
TRBJ2-3 TRBV6-9 17 CASSNISVAGGPGTQYF
TRBJ2-3 TRBV5-1 13 CASRYETTDTQYF
TRBJ1-2 TRBV29-1 14 CSVQTGTGGIGYTF
TRBJ2-7 TRBV4-3 14 CASSQDGTRGEQYF
TRBJ1-2 TRBV12-3/TRBV12-4 13 CASSLDSRYGYTF
TRBJ2-3 TRBV20-1 14 CSASKEGRADTQYF
TRBJ2-3 TRBV5-1 13 CASSLKYTDTQYF
TRBJ1-2 TRBV5-6 15 CASSIRDRGTYGYTF
TRBJ2-1 TRBV4-1 14 CASSHYAGYNEQFF
TRBJ2-3 TRBV5-6 15 CASSFRLAGADTQYF
TRBJ1-2 TRBV12-3/TRBV12-4 18 CASSLGYPLGASNYGYTF
TRBJ2-1 TRBV20-1 13 CSARQGNYNEQFF
TRBJ1-1 TRBV13 15 CASRSRGGADTEAFF
TRBJ2-3 TRBV4-1 16 CASSHIGQDLTDTQYF
TRBJ1-5 TRBV4-1 15 CASSLMQGAGQPQHF
TRBJ1-2 TRBV27 17 CASKPERRNRGNYGYTF
TRBJ2-3 TRBV15 15 CATSRDRGGGHTQYF
TRBJ1-3 TRBV4-2 15 CASSQQKSSGNTIYF
TRBJ2-1 TRBV15 15 CATSRSGSSNNEQFF
TRBJ2-1 TRBV5-1 14 CASSLEAVYNEQFF
TRBJ2-1 TRBV13 15 CASSRDRASYNEQFF
TRBJ1-5 TRBV5-1 13 CASSLAGRQPQHF
TRBJ1-3 TRBV4-1 14 CASSPQRRGNTIYF
TRBJ2-1 TRBV12-3/TRBV12-4 14 CASSFLTSSDEQFF
TRBJ2-3 TRBV29-1 10 CSVVSDTQYF
TRBJ2-4 TRBV4-2 17 CASSQYGTSGPKNIQYF
TRBJ1-2 TRBV12-3/TRBV12-4 12 CASSLGGRGYTF
TRBJ2-3 TRBV4-1 17 CASSQPRAGVFTDTQYF
TRBJ2-3 TRBV28 14 CASVTGGNTDTQYF
TRBJ1-1 TRBV5-1 14 CASRLARENTEAFF
TRBJ2-5 TRBV20-1 16 CSASSPGQGYQETQYF